The TCR beta chain described here comes from a study of vaccination effects on CD4 cells after COVID-19. Overall study: Each participant was given two doses of one vaccine (BNT162b2 or mRNA-1273).

The table came from immunoSEQ multiplex PCR; TCRdb's copy has only in-frame clones and leaves some out. The data show roughly 36,000 clones, with 65% to 85% seen just once and roughly 3.1% held by the top ten. The CDR3 has 15 amino acids. Notes on this clone: Its antigen remains unknown.

Cultured cells yielded isolated CD4+ T cells after less than 11 days. Nucleocapsid antibody tests were negative, and the vaccine recipients had no prior SARS-CoV-2 infection. The receptor was isolated from a human donor who received a COVID-19 vaccine. The source was CD4+ T cells from PBMCs cultured without peptide, collected before COVID-19 vaccination. The chain uses TRBV12-1 and TRBJ1-5; the D call of TRBD1 is as the table states it, not checked on the DNA. TRBV12-1 has pseudogene status. The CDR3 bases are TGTGCCAGCAGCGCGGACAGGGGGGTCAATCAGCCCCAGCATTTT. This gives the protein CASSADRGVNQPQHF.